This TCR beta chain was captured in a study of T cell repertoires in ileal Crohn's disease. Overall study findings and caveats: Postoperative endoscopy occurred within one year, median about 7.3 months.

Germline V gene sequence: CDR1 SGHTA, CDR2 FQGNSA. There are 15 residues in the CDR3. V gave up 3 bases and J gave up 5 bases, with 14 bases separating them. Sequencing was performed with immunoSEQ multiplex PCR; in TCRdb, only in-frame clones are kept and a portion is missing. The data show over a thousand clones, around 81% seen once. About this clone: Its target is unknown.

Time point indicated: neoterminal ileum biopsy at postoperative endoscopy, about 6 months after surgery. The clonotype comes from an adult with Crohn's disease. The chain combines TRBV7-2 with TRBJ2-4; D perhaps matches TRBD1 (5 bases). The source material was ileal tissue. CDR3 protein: CASSFLQDPENIQYF. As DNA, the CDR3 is TGTGCCAGCAGCTTCCTACAGGATCCGGAAAACATTCAGTACTTC.